A single T cell receptor (beta chain) is shown here with its context. The sample originates from a study of blood T cell repertoires in COVID-19. Study overall: The samples span acute and convalescent COVID-19 from the United States, Italy and Spain. T cells, B-cell-depleted T cells, or PBMCs supplied cDNA or gDNA.

Authors' analysis steps: Nucleated cell counts were estimated from reference gene primer amplification. Data came from immunoSEQ multiplex PCR; TCRdb stores just in-frame clones and leaves some out. The V and J calls and clone size are taken from that table; D and trimming were inferred from the DNA. In the table there are about 40,000 clones, about 89% of which are singletons. The V segment lost 4 bases and the J segment 6 bases; nucleotides outside the gene matches: 5. This CDR3 has 14 residues. Germline values: CDR1 SGHTA, CDR2 FQGTGA. This receptor was obtained from a man between 50 and 59 years old with active COVID-19. The sample taken for sequencing was peripheral blood. The chain is built from TRBV7-3 and TRBJ2-3; 9 bases match TRBD2. The CDR3 loop is CASSSGLASDTQYF. Written as DNA, the CDR3 is TGTGCCAGCAGCTCAGGACTAGCGAGCGATACGCAGTATTTT.